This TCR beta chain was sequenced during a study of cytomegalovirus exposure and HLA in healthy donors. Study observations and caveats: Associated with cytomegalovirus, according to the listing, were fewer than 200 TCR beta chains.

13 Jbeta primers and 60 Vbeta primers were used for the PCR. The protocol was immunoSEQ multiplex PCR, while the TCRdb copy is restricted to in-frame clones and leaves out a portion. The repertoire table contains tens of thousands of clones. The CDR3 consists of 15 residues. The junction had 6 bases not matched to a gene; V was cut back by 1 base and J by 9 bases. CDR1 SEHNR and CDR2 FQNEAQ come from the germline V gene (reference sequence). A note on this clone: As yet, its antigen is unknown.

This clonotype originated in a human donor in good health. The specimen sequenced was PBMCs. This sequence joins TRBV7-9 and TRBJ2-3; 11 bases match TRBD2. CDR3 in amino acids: CASSLELAGEVTQYF. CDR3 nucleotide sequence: TGTGCCAGCAGCTTAGAACTAGCGGGGGAAGTCACGCAGTATTTT. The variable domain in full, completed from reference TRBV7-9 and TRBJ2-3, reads DTGVSQNPRHKITKRGQNVTFRCDPISEHNRLYWYRQTLGQGPEFLTYFQNEAQLEKSRLLSDRFSAERPKGSFSTLEIQRTEQGDSAMYLCASSLELAGEVTQYFGPGTRLTVL.